This T cell receptor (beta chain) emerged from a study of T-cell memory formation after mild COVID-19. Looking at the study overall: TCR clusters mostly belonged to single donors.

General study findings and limits: Memory from before infection featured some responding clones, which suggests cross-reactive memory joined.

This clonotype was counted between two and nine times. Its specificity is unknown. From 5'RACE with constant-segment primers came TCR alpha and TCR beta cDNA libraries that carried sample barcodes and UMIs. One entry per CDR3 protein, called by TCRdb with MiXCR from the 5' RACE reads. Seen here are hundreds of thousands of distinct CDR3 sequences, around 20% observed once, and the top ten hold roughly 8.4%. J lost 14 bases, V lost 8 bases, and 16 bases had no gene match. The CDR3 covers 12 residues. The germline gives CDR1 SQVTM, CDR2 ANQGSEA. The receptor was derived from an adult woman who had mild COVID-19 (a few samples of this study predate the infection). Cell type and time point are not known. Sequenced input: PBMCs or a T cell subset sorted from them (not recorded which). The genes are TRBV29-1 and TRBJ1-2; 8 bases map to TRBD1. CDR3 sequence: CSPWEIRGHQTF. CDR3 nucleotide sequence: TGCAGCCCCTGGGAGATCAGGGGGCATCAAACCTTC. The full variable domain, its missing parts supplied by reference TRBV29-1 and TRBJ1-2, is SAVISQKPSRDICQRGTSLTIQCQVDSQVTMMFWYRQQPGQSLTLIATANQGSEATYESGFVIDKFPISRPNLTFSTLTVSNMSPEDSSIYLCSPWEIRGHQTFGSGTRLTVV.